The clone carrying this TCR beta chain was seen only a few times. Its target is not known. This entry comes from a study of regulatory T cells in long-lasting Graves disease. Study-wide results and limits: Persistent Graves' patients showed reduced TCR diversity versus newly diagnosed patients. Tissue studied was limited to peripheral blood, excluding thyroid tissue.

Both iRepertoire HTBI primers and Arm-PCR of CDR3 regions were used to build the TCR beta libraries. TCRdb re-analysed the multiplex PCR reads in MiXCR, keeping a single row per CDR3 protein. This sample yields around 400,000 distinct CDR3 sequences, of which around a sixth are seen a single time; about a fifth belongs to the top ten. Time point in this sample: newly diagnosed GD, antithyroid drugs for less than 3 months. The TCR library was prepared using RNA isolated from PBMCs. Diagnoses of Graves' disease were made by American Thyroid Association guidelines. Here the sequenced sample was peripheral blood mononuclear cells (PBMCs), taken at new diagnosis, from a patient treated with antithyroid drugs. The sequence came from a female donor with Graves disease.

The CDR3 sequence is CASGPSFGGGGEQFF. DNA for the CDR3: TGTGCTAGTGGTCCCTCCTTTGGGGGAGGGGGTGAGCAGTTCTTC. V usage is TRBV12-5 and J usage is TRBJ2-1, with D maybe TRBD2 (7 bases). Trimming pared 5 bases from V and 9 bases from J, leaving 20 bases between. CDR1 and CDR2 from the germline V gene are LGHNT and FRNRAP. This CDR3 contains 15 residues.